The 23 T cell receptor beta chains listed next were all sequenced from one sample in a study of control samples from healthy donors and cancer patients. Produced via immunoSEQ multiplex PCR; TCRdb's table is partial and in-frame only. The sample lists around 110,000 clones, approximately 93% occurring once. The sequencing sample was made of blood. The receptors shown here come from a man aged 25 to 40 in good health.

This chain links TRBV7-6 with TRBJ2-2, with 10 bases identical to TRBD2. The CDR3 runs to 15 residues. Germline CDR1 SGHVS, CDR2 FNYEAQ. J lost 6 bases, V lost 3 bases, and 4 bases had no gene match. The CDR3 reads CASSFLSGGAGELFF. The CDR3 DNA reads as TGTGCCAGCAGCTTTTTGAGCGGGGGGGCCGGGGAGCTGTTTTTT. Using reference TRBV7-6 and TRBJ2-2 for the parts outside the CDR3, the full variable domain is GAGVSQSPRYKVTKRGQDVALRCDPISGHVSLYWYRQALGQGPEFLTYFNYEAQQDKSGLPNDRFSAERPEGSISTLTIQRTEQRDSAMYRCASSFLSGGAGELFFGEGSRLTVL.

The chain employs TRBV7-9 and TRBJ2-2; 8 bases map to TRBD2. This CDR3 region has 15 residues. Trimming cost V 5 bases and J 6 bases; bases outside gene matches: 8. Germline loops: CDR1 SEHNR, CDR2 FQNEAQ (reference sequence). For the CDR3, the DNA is TGTGCCAGCAGCCGGAGCGGGGGAGCCCCCGGGGAGCTGTTTTTT. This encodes CASSRSGGAPGELFF.

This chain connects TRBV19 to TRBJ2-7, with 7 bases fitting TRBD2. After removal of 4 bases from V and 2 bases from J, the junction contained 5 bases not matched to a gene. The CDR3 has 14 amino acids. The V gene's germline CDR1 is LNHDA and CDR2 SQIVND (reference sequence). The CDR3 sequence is CASSKRDAAYEQYV. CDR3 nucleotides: TGTGCCAGTAGTAAGCGGGACGCCGCCTACGAGCAGTACGTC.

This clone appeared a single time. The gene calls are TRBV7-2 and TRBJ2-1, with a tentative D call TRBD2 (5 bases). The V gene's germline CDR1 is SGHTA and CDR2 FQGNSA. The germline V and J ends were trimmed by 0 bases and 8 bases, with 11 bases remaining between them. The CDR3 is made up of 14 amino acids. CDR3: CASSLAATKDEQFF. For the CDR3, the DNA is TGTGCCAGCAGCTTAGCCGCGACTAAAGATGAGCAGTTCTTC.

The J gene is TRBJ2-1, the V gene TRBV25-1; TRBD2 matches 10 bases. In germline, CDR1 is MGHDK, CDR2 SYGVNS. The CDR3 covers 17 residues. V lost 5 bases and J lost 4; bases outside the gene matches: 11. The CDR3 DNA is TGTGCCAGCAGTAACCTCCTGAGCGGGGGGGGTTACAATGAGCAGTTCTTC. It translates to CASSNLLSGGGYNEQFF.

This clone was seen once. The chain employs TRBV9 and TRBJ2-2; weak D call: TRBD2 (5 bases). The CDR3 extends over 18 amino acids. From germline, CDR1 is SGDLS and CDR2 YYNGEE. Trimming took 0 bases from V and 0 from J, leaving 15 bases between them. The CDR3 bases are TGTGCCAGCAGCGTAGATCTGCGGGCTCCGGCGAACACCGGGGAGCTGTTTTTT. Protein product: CASSVDLRAPANTGELFF.

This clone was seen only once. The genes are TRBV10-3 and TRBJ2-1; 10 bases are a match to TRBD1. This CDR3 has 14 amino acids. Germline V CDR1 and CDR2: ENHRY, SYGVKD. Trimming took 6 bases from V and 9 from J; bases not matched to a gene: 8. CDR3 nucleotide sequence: TGTGCCATCAGGGGGACAGGGGAATTTATTGAGCAGTTCTTC. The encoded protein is CAIRGTGEFIEQFF.

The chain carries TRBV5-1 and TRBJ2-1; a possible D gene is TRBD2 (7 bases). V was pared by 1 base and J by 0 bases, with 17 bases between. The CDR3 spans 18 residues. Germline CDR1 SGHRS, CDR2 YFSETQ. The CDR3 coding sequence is TGCGCCAGCAGCTTGAATCCGGCGGGGGCCACCTCCTACAATGAGCAGTTCTTC. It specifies CASSLNPAGATSYNEQFF.

This CDR3 reads CASSLGLGPYEQYF. Here the CDR3 DNA reads TGTGCCAGCAGCTTAGGTCTAGGGCCCTACGAGCAGTACTTC. The chain joins TRBV7-3 to TRBJ2-7; D is unresolved. The CDR3 contains 14 residues. The V gene lost 2 bases and the J gene lost 2 bases, with 10 bases spanning the gap. Germline V gene data show CDR1 as SGHTA and CDR2 as FQGTGA.

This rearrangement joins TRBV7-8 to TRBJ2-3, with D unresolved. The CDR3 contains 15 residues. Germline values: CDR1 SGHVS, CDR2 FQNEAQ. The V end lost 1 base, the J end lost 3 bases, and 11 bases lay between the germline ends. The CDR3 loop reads CASSLDNVGTDTQYF. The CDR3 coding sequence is TGTGCCAGCAGCTTAGATAATGTTGGTACAGATACGCAGTATTTT.

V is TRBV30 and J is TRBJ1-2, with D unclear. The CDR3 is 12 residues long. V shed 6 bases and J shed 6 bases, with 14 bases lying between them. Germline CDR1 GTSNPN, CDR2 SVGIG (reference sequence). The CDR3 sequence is CACPRAPDGYTF. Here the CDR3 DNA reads TGTGCCTGCCCTCGGGCCCCCGATGGCTACACCTTC.

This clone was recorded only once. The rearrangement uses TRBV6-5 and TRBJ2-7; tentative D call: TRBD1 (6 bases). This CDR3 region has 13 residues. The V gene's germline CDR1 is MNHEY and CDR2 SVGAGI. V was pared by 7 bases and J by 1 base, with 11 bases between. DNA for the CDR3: TGTGCCAGCAACAACAGGGTTTCCTACGAGCAGTACTTC. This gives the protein CASNNRVSYEQYF.

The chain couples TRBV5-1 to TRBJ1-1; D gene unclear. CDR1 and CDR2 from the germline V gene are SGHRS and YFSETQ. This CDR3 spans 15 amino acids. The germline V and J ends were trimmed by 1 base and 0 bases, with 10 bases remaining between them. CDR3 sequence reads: CASSLSDWVNTEAFF. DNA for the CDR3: TGCGCCAGCAGCTTGTCGGACTGGGTGAACACTGAAGCTTTCTTT. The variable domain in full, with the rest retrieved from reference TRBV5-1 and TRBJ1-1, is KAGVTQTPRYLIKTRGQQVTLSCSPISGHRSVSWYQQTPGQGLQFLFEYFSETQRNKGNFPGRFSGRQFSNSRSEMNVSTLELGDSALYLCASSLSDWVNTEAFFGQGTRLTVV.

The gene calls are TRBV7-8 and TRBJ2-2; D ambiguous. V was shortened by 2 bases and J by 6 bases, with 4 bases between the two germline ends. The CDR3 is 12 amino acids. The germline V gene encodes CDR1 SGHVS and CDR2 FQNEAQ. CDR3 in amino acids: CASSLRPGELFF. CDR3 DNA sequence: TGTGCCAGCAGCTTAAGGCCCGGGGAGCTGTTTTTT.

The CDR3 DNA sequence: TGTGCCAGCATTAATAGGGGGTATGGCTACACCTTC. Protein: CASINRGYGYTF. The chain carries TRBV28 and TRBJ1-2; tentative D call: TRBD1 (6 bases). CDR1 and CDR2 (germline): MDHEN, SYDVKM. This CDR3 spans 12 amino acids. Deletions cut 7 bases from V and 5 bases from J, with 11 bases between.

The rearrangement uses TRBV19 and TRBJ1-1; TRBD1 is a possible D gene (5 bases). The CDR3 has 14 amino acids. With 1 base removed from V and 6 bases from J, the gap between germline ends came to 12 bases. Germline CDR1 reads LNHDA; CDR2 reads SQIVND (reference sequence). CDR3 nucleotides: TGTGCCAGTAGTATAGTCCCAGGGAAGGCTGAAGCTTTCTTT. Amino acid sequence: CASSIVPGKAEAFF.

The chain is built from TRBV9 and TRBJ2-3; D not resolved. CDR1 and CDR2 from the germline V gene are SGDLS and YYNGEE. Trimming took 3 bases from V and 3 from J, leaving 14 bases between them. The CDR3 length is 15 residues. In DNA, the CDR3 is TGTGCCAGCAGCGCTGCCGGGTCATCGACAGATACGCAGTATTTT. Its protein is CASSAAGSSTDTQYF.

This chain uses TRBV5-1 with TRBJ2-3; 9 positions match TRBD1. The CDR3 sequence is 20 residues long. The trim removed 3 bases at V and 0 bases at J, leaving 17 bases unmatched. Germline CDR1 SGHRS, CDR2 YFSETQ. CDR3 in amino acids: CASSSIGTGGAGTSTDTQYF. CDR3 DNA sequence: TGCGCCAGCAGCTCCATAGGAACAGGGGGCGCGGGGACTAGCACAGATACGCAGTATTTT.

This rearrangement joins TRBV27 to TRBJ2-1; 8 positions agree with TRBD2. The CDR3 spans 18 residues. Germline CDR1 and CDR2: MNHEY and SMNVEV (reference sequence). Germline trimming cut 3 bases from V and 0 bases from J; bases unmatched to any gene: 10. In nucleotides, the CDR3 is TGTGCCAGCAGTTTTGGGGCAGCGGGGGCCAGCTCCTACAATGAGCAGTTCTTC. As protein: CASSFGAAGASSYNEQFF.

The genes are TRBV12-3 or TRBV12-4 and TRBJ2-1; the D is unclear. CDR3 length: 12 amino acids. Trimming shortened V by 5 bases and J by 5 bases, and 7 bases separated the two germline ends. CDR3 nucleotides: TGTGCCAGCAGTATAAGCCACAATGAGCAGTTCTTC. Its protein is CASSISHNEQFF.

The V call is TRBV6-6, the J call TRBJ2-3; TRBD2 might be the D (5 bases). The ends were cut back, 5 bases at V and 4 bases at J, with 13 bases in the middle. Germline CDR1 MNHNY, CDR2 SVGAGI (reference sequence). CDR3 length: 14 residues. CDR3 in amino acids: CASSHAAGADTQYF. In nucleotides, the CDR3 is TGTGCCAGCAGTCACGCGGCGGGCGCAGATACGCAGTATTTT.

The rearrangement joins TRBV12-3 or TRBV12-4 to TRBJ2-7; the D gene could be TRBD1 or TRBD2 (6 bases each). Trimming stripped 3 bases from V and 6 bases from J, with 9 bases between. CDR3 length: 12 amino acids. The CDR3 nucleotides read TGTGCCAGCAGTTTCACGGGGGCCGAGCAGTACGTC. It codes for CASSFTGAEQYV.

In DNA, the CDR3 is TGCGCCAGCAGCCTTCGTCGGACAGGACATTTTGAAGCTTTCTTT. Translating it yields CASSLRRTGHFEAFF. The chain is built from TRBV4-1 and TRBJ1-1, with 7 positions matching TRBD1. This CDR3 spans 15 amino acids. Germline V gene data show CDR1 as MGHRA and CDR2 as YSYEKL. The V gene end was trimmed by 4 bases and the J gene end by 7 bases; junction bases not matched to a gene: 12.